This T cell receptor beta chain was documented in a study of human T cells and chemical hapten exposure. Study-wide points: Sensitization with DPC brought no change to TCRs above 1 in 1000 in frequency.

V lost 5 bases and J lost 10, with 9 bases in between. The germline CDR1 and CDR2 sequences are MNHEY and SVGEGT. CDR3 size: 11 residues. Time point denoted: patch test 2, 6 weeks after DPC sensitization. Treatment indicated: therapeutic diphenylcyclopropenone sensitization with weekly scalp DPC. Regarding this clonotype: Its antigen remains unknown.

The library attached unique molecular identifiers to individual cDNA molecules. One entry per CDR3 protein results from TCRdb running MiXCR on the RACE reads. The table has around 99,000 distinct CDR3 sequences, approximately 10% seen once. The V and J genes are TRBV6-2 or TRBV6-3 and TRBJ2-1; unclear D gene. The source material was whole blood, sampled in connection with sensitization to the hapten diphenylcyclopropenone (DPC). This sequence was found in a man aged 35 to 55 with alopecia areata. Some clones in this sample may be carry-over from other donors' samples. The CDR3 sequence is CASSEGWEQFF. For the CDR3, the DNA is TGTGCCAGCAGTGAAGGTTGGGAGCAGTTCTTC.